The T cell receptor (beta chain) under discussion was sequenced for a study of T cell repertoires in cytomegalovirus infection. At least ten counts were recorded for this clonotype. V lost 1 base, J lost 2 bases, and 11 bases lay in between. The CDR3 contains 15 residues. TCRdb re-called the reads with MiXCR, one entry per CDR3 protein. The sample shows roughly 150,000 distinct CDR3 sequences, around a quarter of them seen only once. The sequence derives from a human donor in good health (CMV status not recorded). Some clones in this sample may be carry-over from other donors' samples. The chain uses TRBV12-3 or TRBV12-4 and TRBJ2-5, with a possible D match to TRBD1 (5 bases). Sample: PBMCs. The CDR3 protein is CASSLVGRVQETQYF. The CDR3 bases are TGTGCCAGCAGTTTAGTCGGCAGGGTACAAGAGACCCAGTACTTC.